The sequence of this T cell receptor (beta chain) was determined in a study of T cell responses to AZD1222 COVID-19 vaccine. CDR1 is SGDLS and CDR2 is YYNGEE in the germline V gene. This CDR3 comprises 13 residues. The V end lost 4 bases, the J end lost 3 bases, and 11 bases lay between the germline ends. General study findings and limits: Vaccine-related CD4 TCRs covered spike, predominating at 160-218 and 743-854.

Generated by immunoSEQ multiplex PCR, the TCRdb table keeps only in-frame clones and is missing some. Among 170,000 or so clones, around 88% were seen once, and the ten largest hold more than 9%. For this clone: Its antigen is not identified.

The receptor's source is an adult who received the AZD1222 COVID-19 vaccine. This rearrangement joins TRBV9 to TRBJ2-7; D is uncertain. This specimen consisted of peripheral blood, obtained 28 days after the second AZD1222 dose. This chain's CDR3 is CASSPRPGYEQYF. DNA of the CDR3: TGTGCCAGCAGCCCGCGTCCTGGCTACGAGCAGTACTTC.